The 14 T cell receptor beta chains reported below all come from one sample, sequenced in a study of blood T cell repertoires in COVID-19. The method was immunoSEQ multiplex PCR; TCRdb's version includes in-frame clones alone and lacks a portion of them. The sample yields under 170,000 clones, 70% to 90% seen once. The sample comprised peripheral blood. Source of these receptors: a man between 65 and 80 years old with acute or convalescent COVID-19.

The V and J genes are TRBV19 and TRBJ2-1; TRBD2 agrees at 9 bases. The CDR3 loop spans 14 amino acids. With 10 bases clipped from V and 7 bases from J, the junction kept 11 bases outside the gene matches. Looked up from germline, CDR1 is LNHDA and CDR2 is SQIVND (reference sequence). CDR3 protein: CATHRGRAWNEQFF. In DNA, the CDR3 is TGTGCCACTCACCGCGGGAGGGCCTGGAATGAGCAGTTCTTC.

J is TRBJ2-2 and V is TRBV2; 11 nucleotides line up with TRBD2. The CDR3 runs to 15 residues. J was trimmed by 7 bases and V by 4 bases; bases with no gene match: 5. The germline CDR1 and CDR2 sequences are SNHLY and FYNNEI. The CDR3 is CASSGGLAEIGELFF. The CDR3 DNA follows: TGTGCCAGCAGTGGGGGACTAGCGGAGATCGGGGAGCTGTTTTTT. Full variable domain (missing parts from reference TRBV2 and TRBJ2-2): EPEVTQTPSHQVTQMGQEVILRCVPISNHLYFYWYRQILGQKVEFLVSFYNNEISEKSEIFDDQFSVERPDGSNFTLKIRSTKLEDSAMYFCASSGGLAEIGELFFGEGSRLTVL.

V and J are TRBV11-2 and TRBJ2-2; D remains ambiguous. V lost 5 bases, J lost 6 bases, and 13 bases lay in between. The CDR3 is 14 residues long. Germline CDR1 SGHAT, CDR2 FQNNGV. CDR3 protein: CASSENRNAGELFF. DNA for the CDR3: TGTGCCAGCAGCGAGAACAGAAACGCCGGGGAGCTGTTTTTT.

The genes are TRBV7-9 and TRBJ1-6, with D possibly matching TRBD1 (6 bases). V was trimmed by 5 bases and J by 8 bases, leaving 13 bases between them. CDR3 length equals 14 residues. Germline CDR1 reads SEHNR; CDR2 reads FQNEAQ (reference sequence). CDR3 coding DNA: TGTGCCAGCAGCGCCCAGGGGCCGGATTCACCCCTCCACTTT. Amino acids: CASSAQGPDSPLHF.

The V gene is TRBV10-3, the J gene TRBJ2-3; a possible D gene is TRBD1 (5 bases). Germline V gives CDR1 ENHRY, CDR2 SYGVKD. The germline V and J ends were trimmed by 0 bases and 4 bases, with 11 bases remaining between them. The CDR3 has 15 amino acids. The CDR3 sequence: CAISESRGISDTQYF. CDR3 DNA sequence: TGTGCCATCAGTGAGTCAAGGGGAATCTCAGATACGCAGTATTTT.

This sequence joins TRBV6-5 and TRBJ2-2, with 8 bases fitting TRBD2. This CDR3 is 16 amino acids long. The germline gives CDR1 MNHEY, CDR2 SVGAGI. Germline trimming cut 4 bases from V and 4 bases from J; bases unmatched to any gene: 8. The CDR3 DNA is TGTGCCAGCAGTTCCCTCTCGGGGGGGGGCACCGGGGAGCTGTTTTTT. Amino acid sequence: CASSSLSGGGTGELFF.

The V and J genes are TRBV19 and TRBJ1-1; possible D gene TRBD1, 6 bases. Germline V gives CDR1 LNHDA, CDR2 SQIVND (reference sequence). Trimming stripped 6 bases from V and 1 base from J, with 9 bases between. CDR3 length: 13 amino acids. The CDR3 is CASRRQENTEAFF. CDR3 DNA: TGTGCCAGTAGGAGACAGGAGAACACTGAAGCTTTCTTT. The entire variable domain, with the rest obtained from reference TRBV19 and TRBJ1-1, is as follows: DGGITQSPKYLFRKEGQNVTLSCEQNLNHDAMYWYRQDPGQGLRLIYYSQIVNDFQKGDIAEGYSVSREKKESFPLTVTSAQKNPTAFYLCASRRQENTEAFFGQGTRLTVV.

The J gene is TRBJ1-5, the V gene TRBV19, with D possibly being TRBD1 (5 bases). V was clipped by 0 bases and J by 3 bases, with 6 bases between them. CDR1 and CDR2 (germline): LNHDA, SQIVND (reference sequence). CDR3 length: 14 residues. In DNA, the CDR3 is TGTGCCAGTAGTATAGATGGGGCCAATCAGCCCCAGCATTTT. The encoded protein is CASSIDGANQPQHF.

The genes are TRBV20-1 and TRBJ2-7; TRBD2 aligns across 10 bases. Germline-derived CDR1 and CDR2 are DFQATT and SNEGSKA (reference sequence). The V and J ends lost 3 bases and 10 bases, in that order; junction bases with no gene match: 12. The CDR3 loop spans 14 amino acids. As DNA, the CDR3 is TGCAGTGCTAGTGTAGCGGGAGGCGTCCGAGCTCAGTACTTC. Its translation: CSASVAGGVRAQYF.

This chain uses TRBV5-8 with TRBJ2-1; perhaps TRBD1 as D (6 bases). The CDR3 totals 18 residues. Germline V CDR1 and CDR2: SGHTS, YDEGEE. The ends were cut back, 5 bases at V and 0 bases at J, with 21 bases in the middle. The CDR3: CASSYPSGTPGSYNEQFF. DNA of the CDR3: TGTGCCAGCAGTTACCCCTCCGGGACACCCGGCTCCTACAATGAGCAGTTCTTC.

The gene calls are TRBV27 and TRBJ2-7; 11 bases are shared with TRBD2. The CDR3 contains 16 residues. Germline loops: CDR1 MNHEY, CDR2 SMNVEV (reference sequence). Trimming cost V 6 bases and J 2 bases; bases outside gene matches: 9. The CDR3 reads CASRITTSGTPYEQYF. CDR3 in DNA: TGTGCCAGCAGAATCACGACTAGCGGGACCCCCTACGAGCAGTACTTC.

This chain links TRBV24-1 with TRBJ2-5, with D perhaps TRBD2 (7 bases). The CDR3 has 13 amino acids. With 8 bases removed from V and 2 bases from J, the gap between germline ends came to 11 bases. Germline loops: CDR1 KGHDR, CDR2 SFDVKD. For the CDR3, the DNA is TGTGCCACCAAGGGGGGGGGTCAAGAGACCCAGTACTTC. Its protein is CATKGGGQETQYF.

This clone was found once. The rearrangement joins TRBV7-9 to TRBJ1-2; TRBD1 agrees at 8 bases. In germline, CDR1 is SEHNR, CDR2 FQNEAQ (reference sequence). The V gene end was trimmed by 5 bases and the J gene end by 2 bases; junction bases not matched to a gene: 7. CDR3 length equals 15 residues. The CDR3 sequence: CASSTAGTGNYGYTF. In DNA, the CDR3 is TGTGCCAGCAGCACCGCCGGGACAGGAAACTATGGCTACACCTTC. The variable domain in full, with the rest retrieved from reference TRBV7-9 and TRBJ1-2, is DTGVSQNPRHKITKRGQNVTFRCDPISEHNRLYWYRQTLGQGPEFLTYFQNEAQLEKSRLLSDRFSAERPKGSFSTLEIQRTEQGDSAMYLCASSTAGTGNYGYTFGSGTRLTVV.

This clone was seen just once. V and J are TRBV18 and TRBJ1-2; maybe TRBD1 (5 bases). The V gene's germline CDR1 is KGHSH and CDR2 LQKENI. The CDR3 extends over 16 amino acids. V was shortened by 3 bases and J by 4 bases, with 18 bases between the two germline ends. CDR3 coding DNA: TGTGCCAGCTCACCGGAGGGGTTCATGCACTCCTATGGCTACACCTTC. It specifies CASSPEGFMHSYGYTF.